This T cell receptor beta chain was captured in a study of cytomegalovirus exposure and HLA in healthy donors. As for the study in general: The 100 to 150 validation repertoires and the approximately 630 first-cohort repertoires shared a platform, a later analysis reported. Study-wide findings and caveats: Whilst most TCR sequences proved rare, a subset of public TCRs occurred across many donors. Under in vitro conditions, a few CMV-associated chains were confirmed as specific for CMV antigens. The finding came from a later analysis; first-cohort TCR clusters tended to co-occur in the approximately 120 validation repertoires.

This clone was picked up one time. Its antigen remains unknown. Generated by immunoSEQ multiplex PCR, the TCRdb table keeps only in-frame clones and is missing some. Here the sample spans some 150,000 clones, just over 90% being singletons. V was clipped by 4 bases and J by 1 base, with 7 bases between them. This CDR3 comprises 13 residues. Germline CDR1 is SNHLY and CDR2 is FYNNEI. The material sequenced was PBMCs. The chain combines TRBV2 with TRBJ2-5, with a weak D call TRBD1 (6 bases). This sequence originates from a young man in good health and CMV-seronegative. CDR3 coding DNA: TGTGCCAGCAGTGGAGGGGGCCAAGAGACCCAGTACTTC. It specifies CASSGGGQETQYF.